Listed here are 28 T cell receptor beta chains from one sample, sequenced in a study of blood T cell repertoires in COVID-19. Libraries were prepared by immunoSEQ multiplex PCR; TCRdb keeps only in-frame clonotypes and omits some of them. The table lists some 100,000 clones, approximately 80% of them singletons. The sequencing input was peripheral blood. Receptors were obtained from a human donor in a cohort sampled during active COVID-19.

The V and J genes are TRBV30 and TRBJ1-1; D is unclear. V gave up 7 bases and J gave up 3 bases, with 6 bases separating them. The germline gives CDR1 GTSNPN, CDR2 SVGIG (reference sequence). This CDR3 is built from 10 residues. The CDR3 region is CALQDTEAFF. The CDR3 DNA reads TGTGCCTTACAAGACACTGAAGCTTTCTTT.

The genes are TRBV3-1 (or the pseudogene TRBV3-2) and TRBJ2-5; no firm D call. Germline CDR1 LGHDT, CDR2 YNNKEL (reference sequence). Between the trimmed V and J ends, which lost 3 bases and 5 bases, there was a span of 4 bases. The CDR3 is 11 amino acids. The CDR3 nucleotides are TGTGCCAGCAGCCAGAGTGAGACCCAGTACTTC. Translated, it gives CASSQSETQYF.

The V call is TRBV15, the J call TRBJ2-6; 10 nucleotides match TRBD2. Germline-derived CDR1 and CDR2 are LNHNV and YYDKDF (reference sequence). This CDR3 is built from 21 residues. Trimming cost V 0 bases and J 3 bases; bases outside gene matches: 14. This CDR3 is CATSRDRPAGGPGGGANVLTF. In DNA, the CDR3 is TGTGCCACCAGCAGAGATCGGCCAGCGGGAGGGCCAGGTGGTGGGGCCAACGTCCTGACTTTC.

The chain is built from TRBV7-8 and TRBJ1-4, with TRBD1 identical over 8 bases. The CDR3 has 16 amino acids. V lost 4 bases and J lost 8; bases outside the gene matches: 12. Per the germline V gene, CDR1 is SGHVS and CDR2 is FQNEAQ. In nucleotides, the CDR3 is TGTGCCAGCAGCTCACCCCGGACAGGGAGGATAGAAAAACTGTTTTTT. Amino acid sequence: CASSSPRTGRIEKLFF.

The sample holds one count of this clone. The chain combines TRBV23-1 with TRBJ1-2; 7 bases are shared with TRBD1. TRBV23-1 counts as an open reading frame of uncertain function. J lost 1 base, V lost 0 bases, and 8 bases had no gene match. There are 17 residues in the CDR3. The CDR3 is CASSQSGRNRGNYGYTF. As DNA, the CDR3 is TGCGCCAGCAGTCAATCAGGAAGAAACAGGGGTAACTATGGCTACACCTTC.

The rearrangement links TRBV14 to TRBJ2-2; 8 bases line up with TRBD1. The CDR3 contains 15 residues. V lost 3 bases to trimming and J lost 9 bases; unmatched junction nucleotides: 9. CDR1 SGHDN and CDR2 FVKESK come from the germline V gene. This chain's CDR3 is CASSHRQGRLRELFF. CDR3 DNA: TGTGCCAGCAGCCACAGACAGGGGAGACTCAGGGAGCTGTTTTTT.

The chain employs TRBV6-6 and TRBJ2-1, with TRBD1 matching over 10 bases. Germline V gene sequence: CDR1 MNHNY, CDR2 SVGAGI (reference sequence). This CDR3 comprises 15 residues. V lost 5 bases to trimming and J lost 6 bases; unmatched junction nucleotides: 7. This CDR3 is CASSPRTGGSNEQFF. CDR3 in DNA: TGTGCCAGCAGTCCCCGGACAGGGGGTTCCAATGAGCAGTTCTTC.

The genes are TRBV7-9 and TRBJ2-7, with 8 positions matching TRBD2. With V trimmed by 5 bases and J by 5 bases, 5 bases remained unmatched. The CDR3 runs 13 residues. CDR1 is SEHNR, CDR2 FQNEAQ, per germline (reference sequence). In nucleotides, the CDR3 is TGTGCCAGCAGCCAGGGACTAGGGAACGAGCAGTACTTC. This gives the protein CASSQGLGNEQYF.

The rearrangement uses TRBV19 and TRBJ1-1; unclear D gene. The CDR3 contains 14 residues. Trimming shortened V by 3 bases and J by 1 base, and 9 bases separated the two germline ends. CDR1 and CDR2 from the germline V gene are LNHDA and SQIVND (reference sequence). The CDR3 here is CASSMQAGNTEAFF. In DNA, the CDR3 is TGTGCCAGTAGTATGCAGGCAGGGAACACTGAAGCTTTCTTT.

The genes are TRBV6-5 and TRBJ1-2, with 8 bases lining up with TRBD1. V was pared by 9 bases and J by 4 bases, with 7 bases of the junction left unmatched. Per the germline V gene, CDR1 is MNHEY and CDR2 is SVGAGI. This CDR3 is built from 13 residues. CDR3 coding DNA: TGTGCCAGTCGACAGGGGCGAAGCTATGGCTACACCTTC. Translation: CASRQGRSYGYTF.

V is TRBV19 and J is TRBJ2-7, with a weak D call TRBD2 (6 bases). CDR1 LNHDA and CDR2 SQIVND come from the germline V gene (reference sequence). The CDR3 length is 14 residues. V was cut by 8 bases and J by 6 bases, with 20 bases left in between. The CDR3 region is CASGPAAGLGEQYF. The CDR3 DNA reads TGTGCCAGTGGCCCCGCGGCGGGGTTGGGCGAGCAGTACTTC.

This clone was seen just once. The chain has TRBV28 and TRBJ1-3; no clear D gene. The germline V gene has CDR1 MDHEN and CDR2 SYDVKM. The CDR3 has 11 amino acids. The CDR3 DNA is TGTGCGAGCGTATCTGGAAACACCATATATTTT. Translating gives CASVSGNTIYF.

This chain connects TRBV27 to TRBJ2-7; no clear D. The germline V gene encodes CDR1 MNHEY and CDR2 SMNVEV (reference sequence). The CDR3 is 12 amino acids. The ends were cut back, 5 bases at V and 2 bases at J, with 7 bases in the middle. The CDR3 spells CASSQNTYEQYF. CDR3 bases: TGTGCCAGCAGTCAAAACACCTACGAGCAGTACTTC.

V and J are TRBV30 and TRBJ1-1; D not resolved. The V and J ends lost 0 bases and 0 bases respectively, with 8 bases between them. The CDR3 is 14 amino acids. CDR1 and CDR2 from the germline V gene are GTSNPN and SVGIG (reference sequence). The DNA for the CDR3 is TGTGCCTGGAGTGTAGCCCGGGTGAACACTGAAGCTTTCTTT. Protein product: CAWSVARVNTEAFF.

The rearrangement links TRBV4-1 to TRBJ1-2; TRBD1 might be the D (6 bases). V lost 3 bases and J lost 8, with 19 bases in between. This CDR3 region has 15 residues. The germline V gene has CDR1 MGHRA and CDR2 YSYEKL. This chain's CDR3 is CASSQQDSTLTGYTF. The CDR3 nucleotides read TGCGCCAGCAGCCAGCAGGACAGTACTCTTACCGGCTACACCTTC.

The CDR3: CSAREGRGYTF. CDR3 coding DNA: TGCAGTGCTAGGGAGGGAAGGGGCTACACCTTC. V gene TRBV20-1 combines with J gene TRBJ1-2; D gene ambiguous. Germline CDR1 is DFQATT and CDR2 is SNEGSKA (reference sequence). The CDR3 spans 11 residues. V was pared by 3 bases and J by 8 bases, with 10 bases between.

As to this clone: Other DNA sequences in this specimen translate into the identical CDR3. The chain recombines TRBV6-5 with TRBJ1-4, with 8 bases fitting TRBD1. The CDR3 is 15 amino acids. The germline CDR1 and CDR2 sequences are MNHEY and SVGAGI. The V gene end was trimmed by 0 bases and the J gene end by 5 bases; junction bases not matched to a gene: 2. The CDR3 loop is CASSYSDRGNEKLFF. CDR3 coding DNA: TGTGCCAGCAGTTACTCCGACAGGGGAAATGAAAAACTGTTTTTT.

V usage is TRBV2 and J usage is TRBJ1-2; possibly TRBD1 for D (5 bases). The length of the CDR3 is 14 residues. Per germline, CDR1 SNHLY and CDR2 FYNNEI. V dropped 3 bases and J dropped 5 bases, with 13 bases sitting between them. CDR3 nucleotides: TGTGCCAGCAGTGACCAGGGCAATTGGTATGGCTACACCTTC. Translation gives CASSDQGNWYGYTF. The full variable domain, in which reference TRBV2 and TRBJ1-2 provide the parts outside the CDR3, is EPEVTQTPSHQVTQMGQEVILRCVPISNHLYFYWYRQILGQKVEFLVSFYNNEISEKSEIFDDQFSVERPDGSNFTLKIRSTKLEDSAMYFCASSDQGNWYGYTFGSGTRLTVV.

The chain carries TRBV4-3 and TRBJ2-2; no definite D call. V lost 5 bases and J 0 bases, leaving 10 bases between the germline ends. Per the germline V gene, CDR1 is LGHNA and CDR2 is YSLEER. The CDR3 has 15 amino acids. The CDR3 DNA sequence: TGCGCCAGCAGCTATGACTTCACGAACACCGGGGAGCTGTTTTTT. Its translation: CASSYDFTNTGELFF.

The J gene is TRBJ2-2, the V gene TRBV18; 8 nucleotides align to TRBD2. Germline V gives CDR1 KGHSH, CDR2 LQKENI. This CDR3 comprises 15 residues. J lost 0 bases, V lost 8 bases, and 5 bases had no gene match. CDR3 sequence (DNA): TGTGCCAGCCCCCTTAGCGGGACGAACACCGGGGAGCTGTTTTTT. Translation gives CASPLSGTNTGELFF.

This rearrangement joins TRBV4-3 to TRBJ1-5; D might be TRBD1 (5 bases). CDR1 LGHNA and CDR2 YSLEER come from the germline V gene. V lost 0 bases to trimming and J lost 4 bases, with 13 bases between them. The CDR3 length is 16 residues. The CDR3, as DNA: TGCGCCAGCAGCCAAGATTGGGGCAGAGGAAATCAGCCCCAGCATTTT. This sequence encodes CASSQDWGRGNQPQHF.

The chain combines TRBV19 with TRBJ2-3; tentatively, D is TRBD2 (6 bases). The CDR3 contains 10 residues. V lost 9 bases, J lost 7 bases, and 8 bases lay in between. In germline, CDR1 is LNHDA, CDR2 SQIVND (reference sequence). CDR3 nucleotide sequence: TGTGCCAGCGGGGGAAATACGCAGTATTTT. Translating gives CASGGNTQYF.

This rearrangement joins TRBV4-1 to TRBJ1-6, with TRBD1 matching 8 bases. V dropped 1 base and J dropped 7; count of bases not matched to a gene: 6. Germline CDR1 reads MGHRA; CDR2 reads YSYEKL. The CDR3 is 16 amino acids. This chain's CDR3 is CASSQALTGENSPLHF. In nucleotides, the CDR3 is TGCGCCAGCAGCCAAGCATTGACAGGGGAAAATTCACCCCTCCACTTT.

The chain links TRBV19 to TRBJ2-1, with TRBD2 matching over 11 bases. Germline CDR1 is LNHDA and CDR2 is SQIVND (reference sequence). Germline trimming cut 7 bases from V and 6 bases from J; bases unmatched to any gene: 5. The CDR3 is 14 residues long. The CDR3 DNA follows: TGTGCCAGTACTGGGACTAGCGGCGTCAATGAGCAGTTCTTC. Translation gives CASTGTSGVNEQFF.

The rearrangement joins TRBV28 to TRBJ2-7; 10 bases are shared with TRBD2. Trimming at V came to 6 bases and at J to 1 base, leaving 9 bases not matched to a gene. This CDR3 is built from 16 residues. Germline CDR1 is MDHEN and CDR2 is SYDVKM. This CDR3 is CASRRAGLASSYEQYF. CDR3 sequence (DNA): TGTGCCAGCAGACGAGCGGGACTAGCGTCATCCTACGAGCAGTACTTC.

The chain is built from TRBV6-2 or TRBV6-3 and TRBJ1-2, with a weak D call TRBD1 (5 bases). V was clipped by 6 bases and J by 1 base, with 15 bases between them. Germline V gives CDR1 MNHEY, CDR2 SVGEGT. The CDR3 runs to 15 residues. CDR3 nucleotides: TGTGCCAGCAGCCCCGCGGGACGCAATAACTATGGCTACACCTTC. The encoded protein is CASSPAGRNNYGYTF.

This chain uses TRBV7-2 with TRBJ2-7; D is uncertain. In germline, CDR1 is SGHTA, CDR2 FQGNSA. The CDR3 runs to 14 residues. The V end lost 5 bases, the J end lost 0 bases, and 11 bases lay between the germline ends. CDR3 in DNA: TGTGCCAGCAGCCCAAGAGAGAGCTCCTACGAGCAGTACTTC. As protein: CASSPRESSYEQYF.

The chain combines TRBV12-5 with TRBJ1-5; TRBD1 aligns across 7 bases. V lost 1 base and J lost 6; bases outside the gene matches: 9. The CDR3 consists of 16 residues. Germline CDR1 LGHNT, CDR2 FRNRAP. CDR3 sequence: CASGLAQGMLGQPQHF. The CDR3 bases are TGTGCTAGTGGTTTGGCACAGGGGATGTTGGGTCAGCCCCAGCATTTT.